Listed below are T cell receptor beta chains from one sample, sequenced in a study of blood T cell repertoires in COVID-19. Using immunoSEQ multiplex PCR, the repertoire was profiled, and TCRdb retains in-frame clones only, with some absent. Of about 230,000 clones in the sample, approximately 87% are singletons; the top ten hold 2% to 3%. Sequenced input: peripheral blood. The receptors were gathered from a woman in her seventies with active or convalescent COVID-19. CDR3s include the opening cysteine and the closing phenylalanine or tryptophan. D genes are given only for firm matches. The size field is filled for only some rows; it gives once, few, many or a size class.

v_gene	j_gene	d_gene	abundance	CDR3aa	CDR3nt
TRBV11-1	TRBJ1-5	TRBD1	-	CASSFDREQPQHF	TGTGCCAGCAGCTTTGACAGGGAACAGCCCCAGCATTTT
TRBV19	TRBJ2-3	TRBD2	-	CASSPLAGGTDTQYF	TGTGCCAGTAGCCCTCTAGCGGGGGGCACGGATACGCAGTATTTT
TRBV2	TRBJ2-2	TRBD2	-	CASSVRTSGAGGELFF	TGTGCCAGCAGTGTTCGGACTAGCGGCGCAGGCGGGGAGCTGTTTTTT
TRBV27	TRBJ2-1	TRBD2	-	CASSFFGTSPLSGLSSYNEQFF	TGTGCCAGCAGTTTTTTTGGGACTAGCCCTTTATCCGGACTAAGCTCCTACAATGAGCAGTTCTTC
TRBV7-9	TRBJ1-4	TRBD1	few	CASSLAGQGVEKLFF	TGTGCCAGCAGCTTGGCGGGACAGGGTGTTGAAAAACTGTTTTTT
TRBV2	TRBJ2-2	TRBD2	-	CASSISGMNTGELFF	TGTGCCAGCAGTATTAGCGGGATGAACACCGGGGAGCTGTTTTTT
TRBV18	TRBJ2-1	TRBD1	-	CASSRGWDRGLSSYNEQFF	TGTGCCAGCTCACGCGGCTGGGACAGGGGACTGAGCTCCTACAATGAGCAGTTCTTC
TRBV6-5	TRBJ2-5	-	-	CASTPGTYGTQYF	TGTGCCAGCACCCCGGGGACATATGGGACCCAGTACTTC
TRBV9	TRBJ2-1	-	-	CASSPRATNGEQFF	TGTGCCAGCAGCCCGCGGGCCACCAACGGTGAGCAGTTCTTC
TRBV11-2	TRBJ2-7	TRBD2	-	CASSLGLVGEQYF	TGTGCCAGCAGCTTGGGACTAGTCGGAGAGCAGTACTTC
TRBV19	TRBJ2-7	-	-	CASSIRGGGSYEQYF	TGTGCCAGTAGTATACGGGGAGGAGGCTCCTACGAGCAGTACTTC
TRBV4-3	TRBJ1-2	TRBD1	-	CASSQDRDRVGGYTF	TGCGCCAGCAGCCAAGACAGGGACAGGGTGGGAGGCTACACCTTC
TRBV19	TRBJ2-2	TRBD1	few	CASMDRGLTGELFF	TGTGCCAGTATGGACAGGGGGCTCACCGGGGAGCTGTTTTTT
TRBV15	TRBJ2-3	TRBD1	-	CATSSRNRGSDTQYF	TGTGCCACCAGCAGTAGGAACAGGGGCTCAGATACGCAGTATTTT
TRBV3-1/TRBV3-2	TRBJ2-1	-	-	CASSHQDEQFF	TGTGCCAGCAGCCATCAGGATGAGCAGTTCTTC
TRBV15	TRBJ2-7	-	-	CATSWDGQGKNEQYF	TGTGCCACCAGCTGGGACGGGCAGGGGAAAAACGAGCAGTACTTC
TRBV10-1	TRBJ2-1	TRBD1	-	CASSRQGTNEQFF	TGCGCCAGCAGCAGACAGGGGACGAATGAGCAGTTCTTC
TRBV5-1	TRBJ2-7	-	few	CASSLRAGTYEQYF	TGCGCCAGCAGCTTAAGGGCAGGGACCTACGAGCAGTACTTC
TRBV3-1/TRBV3-2	TRBJ1-6	-	-	CASSPGGGARNF	TGTGCCAGCAGCCCCGGAGGGGGGGCCAGGAACTTT
TRBV5-1	TRBJ2-2	TRBD1	-	CASSLLGQDNTGELFF	TGCGCCAGCAGCTTGTTGGGACAGGATAACACCGGGGAGCTGTTTTTT
TRBV7-9	TRBJ1-2	-	-	CASSLHTGWDYGYTF	TGTGCCAGCAGCTTACACACAGGGTGGGACTATGGCTACACCTTC
TRBV18	TRBJ1-2	TRBD1	-	CASSLPGQPYGYTF	TGTGCCAGCTCACTCCCGGGACAGCCCTATGGCTACACCTTC
TRBV2	TRBJ1-2	TRBD1	-	CASRLEGGQGNIGYTF	TGTGCCAGCAGACTAGAGGGGGGACAGGGAAATATAGGCTACACCTTC
TRBV5-1	TRBJ2-7	TRBD1	-	CASSLQGAQLNPYEQYF	TGCGCCAGCAGCTTGCAGGGGGCCCAATTGAATCCCTACGAGCAGTACTTC
TRBV5-6	TRBJ2-1	TRBD2	-	CASRAGGGPSYNEQFF	TGTGCCAGCAGGGCGGGGGGAGGACCCTCCTACAATGAGCAGTTCTTC
TRBV4-3	TRBJ2-7	TRBD2	-	CASSQDSSGVGEQYF	TGCGCCAGCAGCCAAGATTCGAGCGGGGTCGGCGAGCAGTACTTC
TRBV28	TRBJ1-4	-	once	CASSLSRELFF	TGTGCCAGCAGTTTATCGCGGGAACTGTTTTTT
TRBV3-1/TRBV3-2	TRBJ1-3	-	-	CASSPEHLGNTIYF	TGTGCCAGCAGCCCCGAACACCTTGGAAACACCATATATTTT
TRBV11-2	TRBJ1-4	-	once	CASSLQSLSFEKLFF	TGTGCCAGCAGCTTACAGTCCCTTTCTTTTGAAAAACTGTTTTTT
TRBV28	TRBJ1-6	TRBD1	-	CASSRSSGTGGSPLHF	TGTGCCAGCAGTCGCTCCTCCGGGACAGGGGGTTCACCCCTCCACTTT
TRBV15	TRBJ1-1	TRBD1	once	CATQDIAGQVIHEAFF	TGTGCCACGCAGGACATCGCGGGACAGGTGATCCATGAAGCTTTCTTT
TRBV19	TRBJ1-5	TRBD1	-	CASSIGGTGGNQPQHF	TGTGCCAGTAGTATAGGAGGGACAGGGGGGAATCAGCCCCAGCATTTT
TRBV4-2	TRBJ1-2	-	-	CASSQTGRSLYGYTF	TGTGCCAGCAGCCAAACAGGAAGGTCCCTCTATGGCTACACCTTC
TRBV19	TRBJ1-2	TRBD1	-	CASSTITGGDGYTF	TGTGCCAGTAGTACCATTACAGGGGGAGATGGCTACACCTTC
TRBV6-7	TRBJ1-3	-	-	CASITREEPGNTIYF	TGTGCCAGCATCACCAGGGAGGAGCCAGGAAACACCATATATTTT
TRBV6-5	TRBJ1-2	TRBD1	-	CASSQHDRGPYGYTF	TGTGCCAGCAGCCAACATGACAGGGGGCCTTATGGCTACACCTTC
TRBV9	TRBJ1-6	-	once	CASSVEAGYNSPLHF	TGTGCCAGCAGCGTAGAGGCAGGTTATAATTCACCCCTCCACTTT
TRBV7-9	TRBJ2-2	-	-	CASSAIVTSADTGELFF	TGTGCCAGCAGCGCGATCGTCACCTCAGCGGACACCGGGGAGCTGTTTTTT
TRBV5-6	TRBJ2-1	-	-	CASSLVNLLNNEQFF	TGTGCCAGCAGCTTGGTCAATCTACTCAACAATGAGCAGTTCTTC
TRBV6-6	TRBJ1-4	-	-	CASSSPDRYNEKLFF	TGTGCCAGCAGCTCACCAGACAGATATAATGAAAAACTGTTTTTT
TRBV24-1	TRBJ2-1	TRBD2	-	CATSDSGRAANEQFF	TGTGCCACCAGTGATAGCGGGAGGGCCGCTAATGAGCAGTTCTTC
TRBV5-1	TRBJ2-1	-	-	CASSLRVAPNEQFF	TGCGCCAGCAGCTTACGGGTAGCCCCCAATGAGCAGTTCTTC
TRBV5-4	TRBJ1-2	TRBD1	-	CASSLDYRGSSGYTF	TGTGCCAGCAGCTTGGATTACAGGGGATCGAGTGGCTACACCTTC
TRBV19	TRBJ1-5	-	many	CASSIVSSGGLEQPQHF	TGTGCCAGTAGTATAGTTTCTAGCGGAGGGCTTGAGCAGCCCCAGCATTTT
TRBV7-3	TRBJ2-1	TRBD2	many	CASSLVSGGAHEQFF	TGTGCCAGCAGCTTAGTGAGCGGGGGGGCCCATGAGCAGTTCTTC
TRBV19	TRBJ1-5	TRBD1	few	CASQIGTGGSKPQHF	TGTGCCAGTCAGATAGGGACAGGGGGCTCGAAGCCCCAGCATTTT
TRBV5-6	TRBJ1-2	-	-	CASSLGAGFGYGYTF	TGTGCCAGCAGCTTGGGGGCAGGGTTTGGATATGGCTACACCTTC
TRBV19	TRBJ2-1	TRBD2	-	CATSLYGLAAYNEQFF	TGTGCCACGTCTTTGTATGGACTAGCAGCCTACAATGAGCAGTTCTTC